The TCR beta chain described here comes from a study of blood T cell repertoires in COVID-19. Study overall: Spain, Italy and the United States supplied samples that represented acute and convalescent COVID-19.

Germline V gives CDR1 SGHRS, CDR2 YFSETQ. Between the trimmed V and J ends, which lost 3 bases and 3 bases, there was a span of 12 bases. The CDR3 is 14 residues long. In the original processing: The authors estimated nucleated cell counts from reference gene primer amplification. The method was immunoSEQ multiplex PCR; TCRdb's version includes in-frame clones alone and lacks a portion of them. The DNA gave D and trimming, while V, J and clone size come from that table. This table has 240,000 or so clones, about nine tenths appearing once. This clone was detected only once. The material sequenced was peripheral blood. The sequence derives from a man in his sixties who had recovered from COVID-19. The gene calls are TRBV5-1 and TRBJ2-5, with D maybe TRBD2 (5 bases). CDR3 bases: TGCGCCAGCAGCTACAGTCGGGGAAAAGAGACCCAGTACTTC. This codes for CASSYSRGKETQYF. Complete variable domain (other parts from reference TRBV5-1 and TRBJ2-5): KAGVTQTPRYLIKTRGQQVTLSCSPISGHRSVSWYQQTPGQGLQFLFEYFSETQRNKGNFPGRFSGRQFSNSRSEMNVSTLELGDSALYLCASSYSRGKETQYFGPGTRLLVL.